A selection of T cell receptor beta chains follows, all from one sample in a study of OX40 agonist ivuxolimab in advanced cancers. Data came from immunoSEQ multiplex PCR; TCRdb stores just in-frame clones and leaves some out. The sample includes 65,000 to 80,000 clones, 80% of them seen just once. This material consisted of CD4+ or CD8+ T cells sorted from blood, taken in a trial of the OX40 agonist ivuxolimab. The receptors originated from an adult with an advanced solid tumor such as melanoma, head and neck, liver or kidney cancer. CDR3s include the opening cysteine and the closing phenylalanine or tryptophan. The D gene is left open where the match is weak. Size is stated for part of the rows, as once, few or many counts, or as a class when the clone is expanded.

CDR3 length: 14
J gene: TRBJ2-3
D gene: TRBD2
clone size: few
V gene: TRBV30
CDR3 protein: CAWKTSAWGDTQYF
CDR3 DNA: TGTGCCTGGAAGACTAGCGCTTGGGGAGATACGCAGTATTTT

CDR3 length: 14
J gene: TRBJ2-5
D gene: -
clone size: -
V gene: TRBV7-2
CDR3 protein: CASRKQGLQETQYF
CDR3 DNA: TGTGCCAGCAGAAAACAGGGACTACAAGAGACCCAGTACTTC

CDR3 length: 17
J gene: TRBJ2-2
D gene: TRBD1
clone size: -
V gene: TRBV5-6
CDR3 protein: CASSSPGQGVGTGELFF
CDR3 DNA: TGTGCCAGCAGCTCCCCGGGACAGGGGGTTGGCACTGGGGAGCTGTTTTTT

CDR3 length: 16
J gene: TRBJ2-2
D gene: -
clone size: -
V gene: TRBV30
CDR3 protein: CAWSVRHGTITGELFF
CDR3 DNA: TGTGCCTGGAGTGTAAGGCACGGGACGATCACCGGGGAGCTGTTTTTT

CDR3 length: 15
J gene: TRBJ1-2
D gene: TRBD1
clone size: -
V gene: TRBV28
CDR3 protein: CASSFPVGTGAGYTF
CDR3 DNA: TGTGCCAGCAGTTTTCCGGTCGGGACAGGGGCTGGCTACACCTTC

CDR3 length: 12
J gene: TRBJ1-2
D gene: -
clone size: -
V gene: TRBV7-9
CDR3 protein: CASSFQRDGYTF
CDR3 DNA: TGTGCCAGCAGCTTCCAGCGGGACGGCTACACCTTC

CDR3 length: 17
J gene: TRBJ2-1
D gene: TRBD2
clone size: once
V gene: TRBV11-2
CDR3 protein: CASSSGLAGGGNNEQFF
CDR3 DNA: TGTGCCAGCAGCTCGGGACTAGCGGGAGGAGGGAACAATGAGCAGTTCTTC

CDR3 length: 15
J gene: TRBJ1-1
D gene: -
clone size: few
V gene: TRBV5-1
CDR3 protein: CASSSGTLRDTEAFF
CDR3 DNA: TGCGCCAGCAGCTCGGGGACGCTTAGGGACACTGAAGCTTTCTTT

CDR3 length: 15
J gene: TRBJ1-6
D gene: TRBD1
clone size: -
V gene: TRBV28
CDR3 protein: CASSRQGARASPLHF
CDR3 DNA: TGTGCCAGCAGCCGACAGGGGGCTAGGGCTTCACCCCTCCACTTT

CDR3 length: 13
J gene: TRBJ1-1
D gene: -
clone size: -
V gene: TRBV28
CDR3 protein: CASSLFEQTEAFF
CDR3 DNA: TGTGCCAGCAGTTTATTCGAACAGACTGAAGCTTTCTTT

CDR3 length: 14
J gene: TRBJ1-2
D gene: TRBD1
clone size: few
V gene: TRBV19
CDR3 protein: CASHRGATNYGYTF
CDR3 DNA: TGTGCCTCCCACAGGGGGGCAACTAACTATGGCTACACCTTC

CDR3 length: 11
J gene: TRBJ1-1
D gene: -
clone size: -
V gene: TRBV21-1
CDR3 protein: CARKRQPEAFF
CDR3 DNA: TGTGCCAGGAAGCGGCAGCCTGAAGCTTTCTTT

CDR3 length: 15
J gene: TRBJ2-3
D gene: TRBD2
clone size: -
V gene: TRBV6-1
CDR3 protein: CASSELAGYTDTQYF
CDR3 DNA: TGTGCCAGCAGTGAACTAGCGGGATACACAGATACGCAGTATTTT

CDR3 length: 15
J gene: TRBJ2-1
D gene: TRBD1
clone size: -
V gene: TRBV2
CDR3 protein: CASSENRGSYNEQFF
CDR3 DNA: TGTGCCAGCAGTGAAAACAGGGGGTCCTACAATGAGCAGTTCTTC

CDR3 length: 15
J gene: TRBJ1-1
D gene: -
clone size: -
V gene: TRBV19
CDR3 protein: CASSALLGLPTEAFF
CDR3 DNA: TGTGCCAGTAGCGCCCTACTGGGTCTTCCCACTGAAGCTTTCTTT

CDR3 length: 14
J gene: TRBJ2-5
D gene: TRBD1
clone size: -
V gene: TRBV6-1
CDR3 protein: CASSRDRWKETQYF
CDR3 DNA: TGTGCCAGCAGTAGGGACAGGTGGAAAGAGACCCAGTACTTC

CDR3 length: 16
J gene: TRBJ2-5
D gene: -
clone size: -
V gene: TRBV9
CDR3 protein: CASSARFDGSQETQYF
CDR3 DNA: TGTGCCAGCAGCGCTCGTTTTGACGGCAGCCAAGAGACCCAGTACTTC

CDR3 length: 14
J gene: TRBJ2-7
D gene: TRBD2
clone size: -
V gene: TRBV28
CDR3 protein: CASWTSGRSYEQYF
CDR3 DNA: TGTGCCAGCTGGACTAGCGGGAGATCTTACGAGCAGTACTTC

CDR3 length: 19
J gene: TRBJ2-1
D gene: TRBD2
clone size: -
V gene: TRBV19
CDR3 protein: CASSLRTSGSGVGRNEQFF
CDR3 DNA: TGTGCCAGTAGTCTAAGGACTAGCGGGAGTGGGGTGGGTAGGAATGAGCAGTTCTTC

CDR3 length: 18
J gene: TRBJ2-2
D gene: TRBD2
clone size: few
V gene: TRBV15
CDR3 protein: CATSRVRNSGANTGELFF
CDR3 DNA: TGTGCCACCAGCAGAGTTCGGAATAGCGGGGCGAACACCGGGGAGCTGTTTTTT

CDR3 length: 13
J gene: TRBJ2-7
D gene: TRBD1
clone size: -
V gene: TRBV5-4
CDR3 protein: CASRRTGSYEQYF
CDR3 DNA: TGTGCCAGCAGAAGGACAGGCTCCTACGAGCAGTACTTC

CDR3 length: 15
J gene: TRBJ1-5
D gene: -
clone size: -
V gene: TRBV6-5
CDR3 protein: CASSPQRGKGQPQHF
CDR3 DNA: TGTGCCAGCAGCCCTCAGAGGGGGAAGGGTCAGCCCCAGCATTTT

CDR3 length: 15
J gene: TRBJ2-7
D gene: -
clone size: -
V gene: TRBV9
CDR3 protein: CASSEGGSHPNEQYF
CDR3 DNA: TGTGCCAGCAGCGAGGGGGGTTCCCACCCCAACGAGCAGTACTTC

CDR3 length: 17
J gene: TRBJ2-1
D gene: TRBD2
clone size: -
V gene: TRBV5-1
CDR3 protein: CASSPGLAGGPYNEQFF
CDR3 DNA: TGCGCCAGCAGCCCAGGACTAGCGGGGGGACCCTACAATGAGCAGTTCTTC

CDR3 length: 11
J gene: TRBJ2-7
D gene: -
clone size: -
V gene: TRBV6-5
CDR3 protein: CASSRGYEQYF
CDR3 DNA: TGTGCCAGCAGTAGGGGGTACGAGCAGTACTTC

CDR3 length: 16
J gene: TRBJ2-1
D gene: -
clone size: -
V gene: TRBV7-2
CDR3 protein: CASSSRGSLSYNEQFF
CDR3 DNA: TGTGCCAGCAGCTCCCGGGGGTCCCTCTCCTACAATGAGCAGTTCTTC

CDR3 length: 13
J gene: TRBJ2-5
D gene: -
clone size: -
V gene: TRBV7-9
CDR3 protein: CASSLNGEETQYF
CDR3 DNA: TGTGCCAGCAGCTTAAATGGGGAAGAGACCCAGTACTTC

CDR3 length: 12
J gene: TRBJ1-3
D gene: -
clone size: -
V gene: TRBV7-2
CDR3 protein: CASSLGGNTIYF
CDR3 DNA: TGTGCCAGCAGCTTAGGAGGGAACACCATATATTTT

CDR3 length: 15
J gene: TRBJ2-6
D gene: -
clone size: -
V gene: TRBV30
CDR3 protein: CAWSPGSTGANVLTF
CDR3 DNA: TGTGCCTGGAGTCCCGGGTCAACTGGGGCCAACGTCCTGACTTTC

CDR3 length: 16
J gene: TRBJ1-5
D gene: TRBD1
clone size: once
V gene: TRBV5-8
CDR3 protein: CASTTQGVYSNQPQHF
CDR3 DNA: TGTGCCAGCACCACACAGGGGGTCTATAGCAATCAGCCCCAGCATTTT

CDR3 length: 12
J gene: TRBJ2-1
D gene: -
clone size: -
V gene: TRBV12-5
CDR3 protein: CASGLDSNEQFF
CDR3 DNA: TGTGCTAGTGGTTTGGACTCCAATGAGCAGTTCTTC

CDR3 length: 15
J gene: TRBJ2-1
D gene: TRBD2
clone size: -
V gene: TRBV6-1
CDR3 protein: CASTWTSGGRGEQFF
CDR3 DNA: TGTGCCAGCACCTGGACTAGCGGGGGGAGGGGTGAGCAGTTCTTC

CDR3 length: 16
J gene: TRBJ2-5
D gene: -
clone size: once
V gene: TRBV25-1
CDR3 protein: CASSEKQSTSGETQYF
CDR3 DNA: TGTGCCAGCAGTGAAAAACAGAGTACCTCCGGGGAGACCCAGTACTTC

CDR3 length: 13
J gene: TRBJ1-1
D gene: -
clone size: -
V gene: TRBV6-6
CDR3 protein: CASRGDGNTEAFF
CDR3 DNA: TGTGCCAGCAGAGGCGACGGGAACACTGAAGCTTTCTTT

CDR3 length: 13
J gene: TRBJ1-5
D gene: TRBD1
clone size: -
V gene: TRBV29-1
CDR3 protein: CSHLGQLNQPQHF
CDR3 DNA: TGCAGCCACCTGGGACAGCTTAATCAGCCCCAGCATTTT

CDR3 length: 16
J gene: TRBJ2-1
D gene: -
clone size: few
V gene: TRBV28
CDR3 protein: CASSSFAGHPYNEQFF
CDR3 DNA: TGTGCCAGCAGTTCGTTCGCGGGTCACCCCTACAATGAGCAGTTCTTC

CDR3 length: 12
J gene: TRBJ1-2
D gene: -
clone size: -
V gene: TRBV7-8
CDR3 protein: CASSFQGEGYTF
CDR3 DNA: TGTGCCAGCAGCTTCCAGGGTGAAGGCTACACCTTC

CDR3 length: 17
J gene: TRBJ1-6
D gene: -
clone size: medium-sized
V gene: TRBV5-3
CDR3 protein: CARSLAEASSYNSPLHF
CDR3 DNA: TGTGCCAGAAGCTTGGCCGAGGCGAGCTCCTATAATTCACCCCTCCACTTT

CDR3 length: 18
J gene: TRBJ2-3
D gene: -
clone size: few
V gene: TRBV19
CDR3 protein: CASSSIWDDDDGTDTQYF
CDR3 DNA: TGTGCCAGTAGCTCCATCTGGGACGACGACGATGGCACAGATACGCAGTATTTT

CDR3 length: 18
J gene: TRBJ2-7
D gene: -
clone size: -
V gene: TRBV21-1
CDR3 protein: CASSKTQTGLLMTYEQYF
CDR3 DNA: TGTGCCAGCAGCAAAACGCAAACGGGACTCTTGATGACCTACGAGCAGTACTTC

CDR3 length: 16
J gene: TRBJ1-2
D gene: -
clone size: -
V gene: TRBV21-1
CDR3 protein: CASSKTGQRLAYGYTF
CDR3 DNA: TGTGCCAGCAGCAAAACCGGACAGCGCCTGGCCTATGGCTACACCTTC

CDR3 length: 12
J gene: TRBJ2-5
D gene: -
clone size: -
V gene: TRBV5-1
CDR3 protein: CASSLAGETQYF
CDR3 DNA: TGCGCCAGCAGCTTGGCGGGAGAGACCCAGTACTTC

CDR3 length: 13
J gene: TRBJ1-1
D gene: -
clone size: once
V gene: TRBV29-1
CDR3 protein: CSVVHNMNTEAFF
CDR3 DNA: TGCAGCGTCGTGCACAACATGAACACTGAAGCTTTCTTT

CDR3 length: 12
J gene: TRBJ2-1
D gene: TRBD2
clone size: -
V gene: TRBV11-2
CDR3 protein: CASSGAGDEQFF
CDR3 DNA: TGTGCCAGCAGCGGGGCGGGAGATGAGCAGTTCTTC

CDR3 length: 13
J gene: TRBJ2-1
D gene: -
clone size: -
V gene: TRBV27
CDR3 protein: CASSLSNHYEQFF
CDR3 DNA: TGTGCCAGCAGTTTATCTAACCACTATGAGCAGTTCTTC